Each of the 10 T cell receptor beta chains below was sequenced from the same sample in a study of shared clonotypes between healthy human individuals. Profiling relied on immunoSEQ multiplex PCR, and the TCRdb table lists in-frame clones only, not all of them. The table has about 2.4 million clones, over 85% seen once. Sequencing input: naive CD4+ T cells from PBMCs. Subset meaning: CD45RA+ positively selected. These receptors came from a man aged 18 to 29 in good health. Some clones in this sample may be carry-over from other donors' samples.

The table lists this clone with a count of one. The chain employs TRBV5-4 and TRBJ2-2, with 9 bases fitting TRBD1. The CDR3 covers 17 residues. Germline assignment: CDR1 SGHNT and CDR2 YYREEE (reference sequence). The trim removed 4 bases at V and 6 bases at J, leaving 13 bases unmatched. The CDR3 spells CASSPVPGTGYSGELFF. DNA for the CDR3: TGTGCCAGCAGCCCGGTTCCCGGGACAGGGTATTCCGGGGAGCTGTTTTTT.

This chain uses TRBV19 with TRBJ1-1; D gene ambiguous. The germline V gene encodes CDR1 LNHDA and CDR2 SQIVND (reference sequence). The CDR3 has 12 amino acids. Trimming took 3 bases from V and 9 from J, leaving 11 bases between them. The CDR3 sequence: CASSMGGPKAFF. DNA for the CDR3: TGTGCCAGTAGTATGGGCGGTCCTAAAGCTTTCTTT.

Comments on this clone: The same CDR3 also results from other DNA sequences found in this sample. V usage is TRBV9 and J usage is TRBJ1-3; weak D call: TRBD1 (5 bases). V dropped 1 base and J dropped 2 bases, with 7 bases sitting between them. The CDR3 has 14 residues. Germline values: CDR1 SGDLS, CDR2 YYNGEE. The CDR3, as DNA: TGTGCCAGCAGCGTACCGGGGGCTGGAAACACCATATATTTT. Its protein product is CASSVPGAGNTIYF.

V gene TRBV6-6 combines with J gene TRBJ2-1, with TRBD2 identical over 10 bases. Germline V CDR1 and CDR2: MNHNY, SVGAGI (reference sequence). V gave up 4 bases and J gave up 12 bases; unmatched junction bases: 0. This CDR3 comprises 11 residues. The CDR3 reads CASSLAGGQFF. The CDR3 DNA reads TGTGCCAGCAGTTTAGCGGGAGGGCAGTTCTTC.

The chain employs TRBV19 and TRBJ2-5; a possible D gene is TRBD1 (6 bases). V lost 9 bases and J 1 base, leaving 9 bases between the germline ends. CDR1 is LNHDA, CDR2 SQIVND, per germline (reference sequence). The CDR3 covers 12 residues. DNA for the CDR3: TGTGCCAGACGCAGGGGCCAAGAGACCCAGTACTTC. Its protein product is CARRRGQETQYF.

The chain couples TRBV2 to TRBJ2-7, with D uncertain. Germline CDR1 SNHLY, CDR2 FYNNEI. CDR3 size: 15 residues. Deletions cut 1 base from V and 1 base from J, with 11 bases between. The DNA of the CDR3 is TGTGCCAGCAGTGAAGAGGCGCGCAATTCCTACGAGCAGTACTTC. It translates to CASSEEARNSYEQYF.

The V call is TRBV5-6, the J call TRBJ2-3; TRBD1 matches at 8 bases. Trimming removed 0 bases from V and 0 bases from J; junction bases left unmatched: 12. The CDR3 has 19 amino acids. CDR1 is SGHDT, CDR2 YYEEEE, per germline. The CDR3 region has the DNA TGTGCCAGCAGCTTGGGTCTGCAGGGGGCAAAGTCTAGCACAGATACGCAGTATTTT. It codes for CASSLGLQGAKSSTDTQYF. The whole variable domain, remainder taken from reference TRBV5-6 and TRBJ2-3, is DAGVTQSPTHLIKTRGQQVTLRCSPKSGHDTVSWYQQALGQGPQFIFQYYEEEERQRGNFPDRFSGHQFPNYSSELNVNALLLGDSALYLCASSLGLQGAKSSTDTQYFGPGTRLTVL.

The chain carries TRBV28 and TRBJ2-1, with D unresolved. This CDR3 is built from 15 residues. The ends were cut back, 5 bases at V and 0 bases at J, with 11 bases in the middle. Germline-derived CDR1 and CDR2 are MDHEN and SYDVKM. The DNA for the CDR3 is TGTGCCAGCAGTCCTCGGGCGAGCTCCTACAATGAGCAGTTCTTC. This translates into CASSPRASSYNEQFF.

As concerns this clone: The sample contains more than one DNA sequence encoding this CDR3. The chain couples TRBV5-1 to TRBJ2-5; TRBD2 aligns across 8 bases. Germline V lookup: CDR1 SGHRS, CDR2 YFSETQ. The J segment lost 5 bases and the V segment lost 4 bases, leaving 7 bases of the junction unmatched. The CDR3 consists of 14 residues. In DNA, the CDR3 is TGCGCCAGCAGCCCCACGACGGGAGGGGAGACCCAGTACTTC. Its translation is CASSPTTGGETQYF.

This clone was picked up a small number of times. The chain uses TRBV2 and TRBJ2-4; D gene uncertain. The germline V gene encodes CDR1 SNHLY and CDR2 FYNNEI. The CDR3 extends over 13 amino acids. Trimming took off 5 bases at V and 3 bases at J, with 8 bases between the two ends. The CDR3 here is CASSTDVKNIQYF. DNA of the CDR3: TGTGCCAGCAGTACGGACGTCAAAAACATTCAGTACTTC.